This T cell receptor beta chain was observed in a study of OX40 agonist ivuxolimab in advanced cancers. In the study overall: There were three patients with partial responses, one having hepatocellular carcinoma and two cutaneous melanoma.

This table comes from immunoSEQ multiplex PCR, and its TCRdb copy is limited to in-frame clones, with some not included. The sample lists roughly 60,000 clones, around 84% occurring once. There are 11 residues in the CDR3. CDR1 and CDR2 from the germline V gene are KGHSH and LQKENI. V was pared by 5 bases and J by 9 bases, with 8 bases between. V and J are TRBV18 and TRBJ2-1, with D possibly being TRBD1 (5 bases). The source material was CD4+ or CD8+ T cells sorted from blood, sampled in a trial of the OX40 agonist ivuxolimab. The TCR comes from an adult with an advanced solid tumor such as melanoma, head and neck, liver or kidney cancer. CDR3 nucleotides: TGTGCCAGCTCAACAGGCGCTGAGCAGTTCTTC. Translation: CASSTGAEQFF.